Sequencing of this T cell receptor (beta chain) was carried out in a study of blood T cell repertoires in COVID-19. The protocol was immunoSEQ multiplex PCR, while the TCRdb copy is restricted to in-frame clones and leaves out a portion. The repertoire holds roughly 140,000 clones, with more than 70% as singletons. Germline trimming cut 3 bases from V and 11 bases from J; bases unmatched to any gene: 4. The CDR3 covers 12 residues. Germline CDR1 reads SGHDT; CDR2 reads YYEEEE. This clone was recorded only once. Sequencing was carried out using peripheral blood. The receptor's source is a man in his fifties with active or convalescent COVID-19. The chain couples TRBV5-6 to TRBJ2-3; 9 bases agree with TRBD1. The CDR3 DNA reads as TGTGCCAGCAGCTGGGGGACAGGGTTGCAGTATTTT. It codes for CASSWGTGLQYF.